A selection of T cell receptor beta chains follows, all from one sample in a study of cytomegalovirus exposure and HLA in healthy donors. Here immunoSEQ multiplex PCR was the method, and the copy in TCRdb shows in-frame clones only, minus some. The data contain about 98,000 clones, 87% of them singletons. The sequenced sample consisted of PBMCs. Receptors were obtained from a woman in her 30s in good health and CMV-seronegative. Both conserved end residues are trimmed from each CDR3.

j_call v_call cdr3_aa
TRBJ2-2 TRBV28 ASWTSGRMGGELF
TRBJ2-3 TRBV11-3 ASSFQGTDTQY
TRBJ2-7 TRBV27 ASSSRPGFPYEQY
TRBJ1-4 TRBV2 ASNRVANEKLF
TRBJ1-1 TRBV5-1 ASSHERDRRGNTEAF
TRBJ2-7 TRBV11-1 ASSLGREGEQY
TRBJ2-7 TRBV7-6 ASSGSSGATYEQY
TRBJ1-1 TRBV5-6 ASSFGTLVPEAF
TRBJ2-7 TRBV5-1 ASRGGDEQY
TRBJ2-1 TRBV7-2 ASSLNATGSYNEQF
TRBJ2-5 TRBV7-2 ASSRGAQETQY
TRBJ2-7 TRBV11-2 ASSFTYEQY
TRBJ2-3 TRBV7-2 ASSLSPVYTQY
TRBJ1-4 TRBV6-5 ASGRGGLLF
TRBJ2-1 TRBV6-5 ASSYSVRYHYNEQF
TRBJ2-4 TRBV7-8 ASSLALRQTKNIQY
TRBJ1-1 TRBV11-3 ASSLKGAGFTLKLEAF
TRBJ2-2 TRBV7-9 ASTNFAGGPTGELF